These 24 T cell receptor beta chains were sequenced from one sample in a study of T cell responses to AZD1222 COVID-19 vaccine. Clones were sequenced by immunoSEQ multiplex PCR, and TCRdb holds only the in-frame ones, with some missing. Among 90,000 to 120,000 clones listed, roughly 90% were seen once. This material consisted of peripheral blood, taken 28 days after the second AZD1222 dose. The receptor source for this set is an adult who received the AZD1222 COVID-19 vaccine.

The chain is built from TRBV5-8 and TRBJ1-1; the D gene is possibly TRBD1 (5 bases). The CDR3 has 13 amino acids. V lost 4 bases, J lost 4 bases, and 11 bases lay in between. Germline lookup yields CDR1 SGHTS and CDR2 YDEGEE. The CDR3 is CASSPGRLTEAFF. The CDR3, as DNA: TGTGCCAGCAGCCCGGGACGGCTCACTGAAGCTTTCTTT.

V is TRBV6-2 or TRBV6-3 and J is TRBJ2-5; unclear D gene. The CDR3 has 12 residues. The germline gives CDR1 MNHEY, CDR2 SVGEGT. The V and J ends lost 6 bases and 4 bases respectively, with 9 bases between them. CDR3 DNA: TGTGCCAGCAGCCGGAAGCCAGAGACCCAGTACTTC. It specifies CASSRKPETQYF.

The V call is TRBV5-1, the J call TRBJ1-1; a possible D gene is TRBD1 (5 bases). Trimming cost V 3 bases and J 4 bases, with 13 bases left between them. CDR1 is SGHRS and CDR2 is YFSETQ in the germline V gene. The CDR3 is made up of 14 amino acids. The CDR3 DNA reads TGCGCCAGCAGCTCAGGGCTCGTAGGCACTGAAGCTTTCTTT. It specifies CASSSGLVGTEAFF.

This clone was counted a single time. V is TRBV18 and J is TRBJ1-5; D possibly corresponds to TRBD1 (6 bases). Germline values: CDR1 KGHSH, CDR2 LQKENI. Trimming left V 6 bases short and J 1 base short, with 19 bases between. This CDR3 is built from 17 residues. CDR3 bases: TGTGCCAGCTCCGGTGGGCACAGGGCCGGCAGCAATCAGCCCCAGCATTTT. Translation gives CASSGGHRAGSNQPQHF.

V is TRBV5-6 and J is TRBJ1-4; D ambiguous. There are 13 residues in the CDR3. Trimming shortened V by 1 base and J by 7 bases, and 8 bases separated the two germline ends. The germline V gene encodes CDR1 SGHDT and CDR2 YYEEEE. The CDR3 is CASSLSLVEKLFF. The CDR3 region has the DNA TGTGCCAGCAGCTTGTCTCTCGTTGAAAAACTGTTTTTT.

Here the CDR3 DNA reads TGCGCCAGCAGCTTGGAGGGGACTCTTGCGGACGAGCAGTACTTC. It codes for CASSLEGTLADEQYF. This chain joins TRBV5-1 and TRBJ2-7; tentatively, D is TRBD2 (6 bases). Germline CDR1 is SGHRS and CDR2 is YFSETQ. V was trimmed by 0 bases and J by 5 bases, leaving 15 bases between them. The CDR3 extends over 15 amino acids.

This clone was observed once. The rearrangement links TRBV27 to TRBJ1-2, with TRBD1 identical over 9 bases. From germline, CDR1 is MNHEY and CDR2 SMNVEV (reference sequence). With 3 bases clipped from V and 7 bases from J, the junction kept 12 bases outside the gene matches. This CDR3 region has 16 residues. DNA for the CDR3: TGTGCCAGCAGTTTTAGGGGACAGGGTACAACCGGTGGCTACACCTTC. Its translation: CASSFRGQGTTGGYTF.

The chain recombines TRBV24-1 with TRBJ2-3; 9 bases are shared with TRBD1. The CDR3 is 16 amino acids. V was pared by 4 bases and J by 2 bases, with 6 bases of the junction left unmatched. The germline CDR1 and CDR2 sequences are KGHDR and SFDVKD. For the CDR3, the DNA is TGTGCCACCAGTGAGGGGGACAGGGTCCTCACAGATACGCAGTATTTT. Protein: CATSEGDRVLTDTQYF.

The V and J genes are TRBV28 and TRBJ1-3, with D perhaps matching TRBD1 (5 bases). Germline values: CDR1 MDHEN, CDR2 SYDVKM. CDR3 length equals 14 residues. V was pared by 6 bases and J by 0 bases, with 9 bases between. The DNA of the CDR3 is TGTGCCAGCAGCCAGACAGCCTCTGGAAACACCATATATTTT. Protein sequence: CASSQTASGNTIYF.

V gene TRBV12-5 combines with J gene TRBJ1-1; D remains ambiguous. Trimming removed 0 bases at V and 2 bases at J, with 7 bases between. This CDR3 comprises 14 residues. CDR1 is LGHNT, CDR2 FRNRAP, per germline. CDR3 protein: CASGLVEPNTEAFF. CDR3 nucleotides: TGTGCTAGTGGTTTGGTGGAGCCAAACACTGAAGCTTTCTTT.

The chain recombines TRBV30 with TRBJ2-1; 7 nucleotides line up with TRBD1. V lost 5 bases and J lost 3; bases outside the gene matches: 4. This CDR3 spans 13 amino acids. Germline loops: CDR1 GTSNPN, CDR2 SVGIG (reference sequence). The CDR3 sequence is CAWETGYYNEQFF. DNA of the CDR3: TGTGCCTGGGAGACAGGGTACTACAATGAGCAGTTCTTC.

Only a few counts were recorded for this clone. This CDR3 reads CASSPPGSGISYNEQFF. The CDR3 bases are TGTGCCAGCAGCCCGCCCGGGAGCGGTATCTCCTACAATGAGCAGTTCTTC. The chain uses TRBV3-1 (or the pseudogene TRBV3-2) and TRBJ2-1; weak D call: TRBD2 (6 bases). CDR3 length: 17 residues. Germline-derived CDR1 and CDR2 are LGHDT and YNNKEL (reference sequence). Trimming left V 4 bases short and J 0 bases short, with 16 bases between.

The V gene is TRBV5-1, the J gene TRBJ2-3; D may be TRBD1 or TRBD2 (6 bases each). V lost 4 bases and J 2 bases, leaving 14 bases between the germline ends. Germline-derived CDR1 and CDR2 are SGHRS and YFSETQ. The CDR3 runs to 15 residues. This CDR3 reads CASSAEGHPTDTQYF. CDR3 DNA sequence: TGCGCCAGCAGCGCGGAGGGACACCCCACAGATACGCAGTATTTT.

V usage is TRBV7-8 and J usage is TRBJ1-1; no clear D gene. The CDR3 is made up of 15 amino acids. V was shortened by 5 bases and J by 4 bases, with 17 bases between the two germline ends. Germline-derived CDR1 and CDR2 are SGHVS and FQNEAQ. Written as DNA, the CDR3 is TGTGCCAGCAGCACGCGAGGAGGGTTAGGCACTGAAGCTTTCTTT. The encoded protein is CASSTRGGLGTEAFF.

The J gene is TRBJ1-5, the V gene TRBV2; 7 positions agree with TRBD1. The CDR3 totals 15 residues. J lost 1 base, V lost 3 bases, and 3 bases had no gene match. Germline V gene sequence: CDR1 SNHLY, CDR2 FYNNEI. CDR3: CASSEGRGSNQPQHF. For the CDR3, the DNA is TGTGCCAGCAGTGAGGGCAGGGGGAGCAATCAGCCCCAGCATTTT.

This clone was counted only a few times. This chain links TRBV4-1 with TRBJ1-3; D may be TRBD1 (6 bases). Looked up from germline, CDR1 is MGHRA and CDR2 is YSYEKL. Deletions cut 4 bases from V and 0 bases from J, with 19 bases between. The CDR3 spans 18 residues. CDR3 DNA sequence: TGCGCCAGCAGCCCGGGGGCCACAGGCGTCACCTCTGGAAACACCATATATTTT. This codes for CASSPGATGVTSGNTIYF.

V is TRBV15 and J is TRBJ1-4, with D unclear. The CDR3 extends over 15 amino acids. Looked up from germline, CDR1 is LNHNV and CDR2 is YYDKDF (reference sequence). V was cut by 0 bases and J by 2 bases, with 7 bases left in between. CDR3 DNA sequence: TGTGCCACCAGCAGAGATGGACGGACTAATGAAAAACTGTTTTTT. Its translation is CATSRDGRTNEKLFF.

DNA of the CDR3: TGTGCCAGCAGCCACGAAGGTGGGGCGGAAAACATTCAGTACTTC. This codes for CASSHEGGAENIQYF. The chain carries TRBV14 and TRBJ2-4; D is possibly TRBD1 (5 bases). Germline assignment: CDR1 SGHDN and CDR2 FVKESK. V lost 3 bases, J lost 5 bases, and 14 bases lay in between. This CDR3 contains 15 residues.

The V gene is TRBV29-1, the J gene TRBJ2-7; TRBD1 matches 7 bases. Germline lookup yields CDR1 SQVTM and CDR2 ANQGSEA. This CDR3 contains 12 residues. The DNA of the CDR3 is TGCAGTGCTACAGGGGAATTGTACGAGCAGTACTTC. Protein product: CSATGELYEQYF.

A note on this clone: Different DNA sequences within this sample yield the same CDR3. This chain links TRBV5-1 with TRBJ2-7; possible D gene TRBD2, 6 bases. V was clipped by 0 bases and J by 0 bases, with 7 bases between them. The CDR3 is 14 amino acids. The germline gives CDR1 SGHRS, CDR2 YFSETQ. CDR3 coding DNA: TGCGCCAGCAGCTTGGCCGGGGGCTCCTACGAGCAGTACTTC. This translates into CASSLAGGSYEQYF.

This rearrangement joins TRBV19 to TRBJ2-7; TRBD2 agrees at 7 bases. There are 13 residues in the CDR3. V gave up 7 bases and J gave up 8 bases; unmatched junction bases: 11. Germline V gene sequence: CDR1 LNHDA, CDR2 SQIVND (reference sequence). The CDR3 DNA reads as TGTGCCAGTACAGGGCAGACTAGCTCGAAGCAGTACTTC. This gives the protein CASTGQTSSKQYF.

The chain joins TRBV29-1 to TRBJ1-2; maybe TRBD1 (5 bases). This CDR3 spans 13 amino acids. V lost 6 bases and J 5 bases, leaving 16 bases between the germline ends. The V gene's germline CDR1 is SQVTM and CDR2 ANQGSEA. Here the CDR3 DNA reads TGCAGCGTGTCCATAGGGACGGCATATGGCTACACCTTC. The encoded protein is CSVSIGTAYGYTF.

The V and J genes are TRBV10-3 and TRBJ1-1, with D uncertain. The CDR3 is 13 amino acids. CDR1 and CDR2 (germline): ENHRY, SYGVKD. Trimming took 3 bases from V and 2 from J, leaving 7 bases between them. CDR3 bases: TGTGCCATCAGTGAATCAAGCAACACTGAAGCTTTCTTT. It encodes CAISESSNTEAFF.

The chain joins TRBV5-4 to TRBJ1-2, with 9 bases that match TRBD1. V trimming: 4 bases; J trimming: 5 bases; junction bases outside the gene matches: 6. Germline CDR1 is SGHNT and CDR2 is YYREEE (reference sequence). This CDR3 contains 14 residues. This CDR3 is CASSEQGALYGYTF. The CDR3 nucleotides are TGTGCCAGCAGCGAACAGGGGGCGCTATATGGCTACACCTTC.